This TCR beta chain derives from a study of shared clonotypes between healthy human individuals. The protocol was immunoSEQ multiplex PCR, while the TCRdb copy is restricted to in-frame clones and leaves out a portion. The sample carries nearly 600,000 clones, roughly 95% recorded once. Naive-designated CD8 cells lacked CD45RO, were positively enriched for CCR7, and omitted terminally differentiated effector memory CD45RA+ cells. Looked up from germline, CDR1 is SGHTS and CDR2 is YDEGEE. There are 13 residues in the CDR3. V gene TRBV5-8 combines with J gene TRBJ2-5; D is perhaps TRBD2 (5 bases). With the DNA end fitting TRBJ2-7 better, the J assignment may be wrong. Sequencing was carried out using naive CD8+ T cells sorted from blood. The source is a woman aged 25 to 39 in good health. Here the CDR3 reads CASSIMEAYEQYF. CDR3 DNA: TGTGCCAGCAGCATAATGGAGGCCTACGAGCAGTACTTC.